Following are 32 T cell receptor beta chains from one sample sequenced in a study of T cells in Graves' hyperthyroidism and ophthalmopathy. What was amplified from RNA transcripts were TCR beta CDR3 regions. TCR CDR3 underwent first-round RT-PCR with the HTBI primer set. Each CDR3 protein gets one entry after TCRdb re-called the multiplex PCR reads with MiXCR. Here the sample spans roughly 580,000 distinct CDR3 sequences, about 15% being singletons. The sequencing sample was made of blood. These receptors all stem from a woman younger than 45 with Graves' hyperthyroidism that later progressed to Graves' ophthalmopathy.

This clonotype was seen a handful of times. This sequence may be a read error, since a much larger clone differs from it by one base. The genes are TRBV30 and TRBJ1-6, with unresolved D. This CDR3 has 13 residues. The V and J ends lost 1 base and 10 bases respectively, with 11 bases between them. CDR1 is GTSNPN and CDR2 is SVGIG in the germline V gene (reference sequence). CDR3 sequence: CAWSATDLSPLHF. In DNA form, the CDR3 reads TGTGCCTGGAGTGCAACGGACTTATCACCCCTCCACTTT.

This clonotype was detected many times. The chain recombines TRBV12-3 or TRBV12-4 with TRBJ1-4; 8 positions match TRBD1. The CDR3 consists of 14 residues. Unmatched junction bases numbered 4, after V lost 2 bases and J lost 8 bases. The CDR3 DNA sequence: TGTGCCAGCAGTTTACAGGGGGCGGGGGAAAAACTGTTTTTT. Translated, it gives CASSLQGAGEKLFF.

A few counts support this clonotype. V is TRBV30 and J is TRBJ1-1, with TRBD1 matching 10 bases. V was clipped by 3 bases and J by 0 bases; unmatched bases: 10. CDR3 length: 17 amino acids. The germline V gene encodes CDR1 GTSNPN and CDR2 SVGIG (reference sequence). The CDR3 spells CAWRFRGTGVLNTEAFF. The CDR3 nucleotides read TGTGCCTGGAGATTTAGAGGGACAGGGGTTTTGAACACTGAAGCTTTCTTT. Combining the CDR3 with reference TRBV30 and TRBJ1-1 gives the whole variable domain SQTIHQWPATLVQPVGSPLSLECTVEGTSNPNLYWYRQAAGRGLQLLFYSVGIGQISSEVPQNLSASRPQDRQFILSSKKLLLSDSGFYLCAWRFRGTGVLNTEAFFGQGTRLTVV.

V gene TRBV11-3 combines with J gene TRBJ2-2; 9 nucleotides agree with TRBD2. CDR1 and CDR2 from the germline V gene are SGHNT and YENEEA. V shed 1 base, J shed 0 bases, and the junction held 12 bases outside the gene matches. The CDR3 totals 20 residues. CDR3 region: CASSLAIPFSSGTNTGELFF. CDR3 nucleotides: TGTGCCAGCAGCTTAGCTATACCGTTCTCTAGCGGGACGAACACCGGGGAGCTGTTTTTT.

This clonotype was counted only a few times. This clone may be a read error of a much larger clone one base away. The V gene is TRBV6-1, the J gene TRBJ2-1; D is possibly TRBD2 (6 bases). The V gene's germline CDR1 is MNHNS and CDR2 SASEGT. This CDR3 comprises 16 residues. This CDR3 reads CASSLRRGLSDNGQFF. The CDR3 nucleotides read TGTGCCAGCAGTCTTCGGCGGGGACTGTCTGACAATGGGCAGTTCTTC.

This clonotype was counted ten times or more. The rearrangement links TRBV24-1 to TRBJ2-3, with D possibly matching TRBD2 (5 bases). V lost 3 bases, J lost 2 bases, and 8 bases lay in between. The germline CDR1 and CDR2 sequences are KGHDR and SFDVKD. CDR3 size: 14 residues. For the CDR3, the DNA is TGTGCCACCAGTGATCGCGACTACACAGATACGCAGTATTTT. Residues: CATSDRDYTDTQYF.

A few counts support this clonotype. One junction end disagrees with the germline gene, perhaps due to a read error. V usage is TRBV5-1 and J usage is TRBJ2-7; TRBD2 agrees at 13 bases. The germline gives CDR1 SGHRS, CDR2 YFSETQ. This CDR3 contains 15 residues. Here the CDR3 DNA reads TGCGCCAGCAGCTTCGGGACTAGCGGGACCTACGAGCAGCACTTC. This translates into CASSFGTSGTYEQHF.

This clonotype was counted between two and nine times. V gene TRBV5-1 combines with J gene TRBJ2-1, with D possibly matching TRBD2 (6 bases). V was trimmed by 3 bases and J by 8 bases, leaving 15 bases between them. Germline assignment: CDR1 SGHRS and CDR2 YFSETQ. The CDR3 contains 14 residues. The CDR3 sequence is CASSSEGLRYEQFF. CDR3 in DNA: TGCGCCAGCAGCTCGGAGGGTCTTCGCTATGAGCAGTTCTTC.

The V call is TRBV29-1, the J call TRBJ2-7; possible D gene TRBD1, 5 bases. With 5 bases removed from V and 2 bases from J, the gap between germline ends came to 13 bases. This CDR3 spans 13 amino acids. CDR1 is SQVTM and CDR2 is ANQGSEA in the germline V gene. DNA of the CDR3: TGCAGCGTTCTAACAGGCAAAACCTACGAGCAGTACTTC. It is translated as CSVLTGKTYEQYF.

V usage is TRBV5-8 and J usage is TRBJ1-5; tentative D call: TRBD1 (6 bases). CDR3 size: 14 residues. Germline CDR1 and CDR2: SGHTS and YDEGEE. V was cut by 6 bases and J by 6 bases, with 16 bases left in between. The CDR3 here is CASKQGVEGQPQHF. The DNA of the CDR3 is TGTGCCAGCAAACAGGGCGTGGAGGGTCAGCCCCAGCATTTT.

This clonotype was detected ten times or more. This chain joins TRBV27 and TRBJ2-7; TRBD2 aligns across 11 bases. The CDR3 has 15 amino acids. V shed 5 bases, J shed 6 bases, and the junction held 9 bases outside the gene matches. Germline V gene lookup returns CDR1 MNHEY and CDR2 SMNVEV (reference sequence). CDR3 region: CASSVTSGIPTEQYF. The CDR3 DNA reads as TGTGCCAGCAGTGTGACTAGCGGGATTCCTACCGAGCAGTACTTC.

The chain employs TRBV24-1 and TRBJ2-1; D is unresolved. The V gene's germline CDR1 is KGHDR and CDR2 SFDVKD. The ends were cut back, 2 bases at V and 5 bases at J, with 3 bases in the middle. The CDR3 contains 12 residues. CDR3 sequence: CATSDSNNEQFF. The CDR3, as DNA: TGTGCCACCAGTGATTCAAACAATGAGCAGTTCTTC.

The rearrangement joins TRBV7-9 to TRBJ1-5, with a possible D match to TRBD1 (6 bases). The V gene lost 2 bases and the J gene lost 6 bases, with 20 bases spanning the gap. The CDR3 covers 17 residues. The V gene's germline CDR1 is SEHNR and CDR2 FQNEAQ (reference sequence). CDR3 in amino acids: CASSLQVGAGVGQPQHF. The CDR3 DNA sequence: TGTGCCAGCAGCTTACAGGTCGGGGCAGGGGTAGGTCAGCCCCAGCATTTT.

This clonotype appeared many times. The chain combines TRBV7-3 with TRBJ2-7; TRBD2 might be the D (5 bases). The CDR3 runs to 13 residues. Trimming pared 4 bases from V and 5 bases from J, leaving 12 bases between. CDR1 and CDR2 (germline): SGHTA, FQGTGA. As DNA, the CDR3 is TGTGCCAGCAGCTCCGCGGCCGGGGACGAGCAGTACTTC. This translates into CASSSAAGDEQYF. Looking up the rest from reference TRBV7-3 and TRBJ2-7 gives the full variable domain: GAGVSQTPSNKVTEKGKYVELRCDPISGHTALYWYRQSLGQGPEFLIYFQGTGAADDSGLPNDRFFAVRPEGSVSTLKIQRTERGDSAVYLCASSSAAGDEQYFGPGTRLTVT.

The sample holds many counts of this clonotype. The chain links TRBV10-3 to TRBJ2-1; 7 bases match TRBD2. The germline V gene encodes CDR1 ENHRY and CDR2 SYGVKD. The ends lost 9 bases at V and 9 bases at J; junction bases unmatched: 14. The CDR3 loop spans 14 amino acids. This chain's CDR3 is CAMGFGAGVSEQFF. The CDR3 nucleotides are TGTGCCATGGGATTTGGGGCGGGAGTGAGTGAGCAGTTCTTC.

This clonotype was seen more than once but under ten times. The J gene is TRBJ2-1, the V gene TRBV5-6; no clear D gene. The V gene's germline CDR1 is SGHDT and CDR2 YYEEEE. V gave up 2 bases and J gave up 4 bases, with 10 bases separating them. The CDR3 has 14 residues. The CDR3 spells CASSFPGPYNEQFF. In nucleotides, the CDR3 is TGTGCCAGCAGCTTCCCCGGGCCATACAATGAGCAGTTCTTC.

This chain's CDR3 is CASSAGMNEQYF. The CDR3 DNA sequence: TGTGCCAGTAGTGCAGGGATGAACGAGCAGTACTTC. The gene calls are TRBV19 and TRBJ2-7, with D possibly being TRBD1 (5 bases). Germline V gene lookup returns CDR1 LNHDA and CDR2 SQIVND (reference sequence). The CDR3 is 12 residues long. V shed 5 bases and J shed 5 bases, with 10 bases lying between them. Combining the CDR3 with reference TRBV19 and TRBJ2-7 gives the whole variable domain DGGITQSPKYLFRKEGQNVTLSCEQNLNHDAMYWYRQDPGQGLRLIYYSQIVNDFQKGDIAEGYSVSREKKESFPLTVTSAQKNPTAFYLCASSAGMNEQYFGPGTRLTVT.

Points on this clonotype: The CDR3 end shows no conserved phenylalanine or tryptophan, and so a read error is likely. J is TRBJ2-1 and V is TRBV7-3; possibly TRBD2 for D (6 bases). CDR3 size: 15 residues. V was clipped by 3 bases and J by 1 base, with 10 bases between them. The germline gives CDR1 SGHTA, CDR2 FQGTGA. This CDR3 reads CASSLGGVSYNEQFV. CDR3 DNA: TGTGCCAGCAGCTTGGGGGGTGTGTCCTACAATGAGCAGTTCGTC.

This clonotype was picked up a small number of times. Since a much larger clone is just one base distant, this may be a read error. The chain carries TRBV12-3 or TRBV12-4 and TRBJ2-1; 11 nucleotides match TRBD2. J was trimmed by 8 bases and V by 5 bases; bases with no gene match: 8. This CDR3 region has 15 residues. The CDR3 region is CASSTQTSGIDEQFF. The CDR3 nucleotides are TGTGCCAGCAGTACCCAGACTAGCGGGATCGATGAGCAGTTCTTC.

As to this clonotype: One base away lies a much larger clone, so this may be a sequencing read error. V is TRBV11-2 and J is TRBJ1-4; 10 nucleotides match TRBD1. The CDR3 is 14 amino acids. Per germline, CDR1 SGHAT and CDR2 FQNNGV. The CDR3 DNA sequence: TGTGCCAACAGCAGGACAGGGGGGTTGGAAAAACTGTTTTTT. The encoded protein is CANSRTGGLEKLFF.

This clonotype was recorded at least ten times. V usage is TRBV20-1 and J usage is TRBJ2-7; D possibly corresponds to TRBD2 (6 bases). V was cut by 1 base and J by 3 bases, with 10 bases left in between. The germline V gene has CDR1 DFQATT and CDR2 SNEGSKA (reference sequence). This CDR3 spans 13 amino acids. The CDR3 spells CSARGASDYEQYF. DNA for the CDR3: TGCAGTGCTAGAGGGGCTAGCGACTACGAGCAGTACTTC.

This clonotype was counted ten times or more. The chain links TRBV11-2 to TRBJ2-5, with D tentatively TRBD2 (5 bases). Between the trimmed V and J ends, which lost 3 bases and 3 bases, there was a span of 8 bases. Germline V gives CDR1 SGHAT, CDR2 FQNNGV. This CDR3 comprises 13 residues. CDR3 loop: CASSFGGEETQYF. The CDR3 coding sequence is TGTGCCAGCAGCTTTGGAGGCGAAGAGACCCAGTACTTC. The complete variable domain, with remaining parts taken from reference TRBV11-2 and TRBJ2-5, reads EAGVAQSPRYKIIEKRQSVAFWCNPISGHATLYWYQQILGQGPKLLIQFQNNGVVDDSQLPKDRFSAERLKGVDSTLKIQPAKLEDSAVYLCASSFGGEETQYFGPGTRLLVL.

Points on this clonotype: A much larger clone is a single base away; this may be a read error. The chain joins TRBV3-1 to TRBJ1-3; no clear D. In germline, CDR1 is LGHDT, CDR2 YNNKEL (reference sequence). V was clipped by 4 bases and J by 0 bases, with 7 bases between them. The CDR3 has 14 amino acids. In DNA form, the CDR3 reads TGTGCCAGCAGCCGGCGCTTCTCTGGAAACACCATATATTTT. Its protein is CASSRRFSGNTIYF.

This clonotype appeared many times. The chain employs TRBV19 and TRBJ1-1; possibly TRBD1 for D (5 bases). The CDR3 totals 14 residues. Germline CDR1 LNHDA, CDR2 SQIVND (reference sequence). V lost 4 bases to trimming and J lost 0 bases, with 9 bases between them. CDR3 protein: CASSKGPLNTEAFF. The CDR3 DNA is TGTGCCAGTAGTAAGGGACCCTTGAACACTGAAGCTTTCTTT.

This chain joins TRBV4-3 and TRBJ2-1; unclear D gene. CDR1 is LGHNA and CDR2 is YSLEER in the germline V gene. The CDR3 totals 16 residues. V lost 1 base and J lost 0, with 10 bases in between. The CDR3 protein is CASSQGSVSSYNEQFF. The CDR3 DNA reads TGCGCCAGCAGCCAAGGATCGGTGAGCTCCTACAATGAGCAGTTCTTC.

This clonotype has at least ten counts. The genes are TRBV11-2 and TRBJ2-7; the match to TRBD2 covers 9 bases. CDR3 length: 16 residues. Looked up from germline, CDR1 is SGHAT and CDR2 is FQNNGV. The trim removed 1 base at V and 3 bases at J, leaving 7 bases unmatched. The CDR3 nucleotides are TGTGCCAGCAGCTTAGCGAAGACTAGCGGAAACTACGAGCAGTACTTC. Translated: CASSLAKTSGNYEQYF.

The V gene is TRBV24-1, the J gene TRBJ2-1; D is undetermined. The length of the CDR3 is 12 residues. V was shortened by 5 bases and J by 7 bases, with 8 bases between the two germline ends. The germline V gene has CDR1 KGHDR and CDR2 SFDVKD. The CDR3 spells CATSAEVNEQFF. CDR3 DNA: TGTGCCACCAGTGCGGAAGTAAATGAGCAGTTCTTC.

This clonotype was observed many times. The rearrangement links TRBV6-2 or TRBV6-3 to TRBJ2-7, with 8 bases fitting TRBD2. Germline loops: CDR1 MNHEY, CDR2 SVGEGT. This CDR3 is 16 amino acids long. Trimming at V came to 4 bases and at J to 2 bases, leaving 10 bases not matched to a gene. As DNA, the CDR3 is TGTGCCAGCAGTTCCCCCCAGCGGGAGACTACCTACGAGCAGTACTTC. It is translated as CASSSPQRETTYEQYF.

This clonotype was counted many times. V usage is TRBV12-3 or TRBV12-4 and J usage is TRBJ2-3; 14 bases align to TRBD2. This CDR3 spans 16 amino acids. V was clipped by 3 bases and J by 6 bases; unmatched bases: 5. CDR3 coding DNA: TGTGCCAGCAGTTTCCGACTAGCGGGAGGGCTGGATACGCAGTATTTT. Its translation is CASSFRLAGGLDTQYF.

This clonotype was picked up a small number of times. At one of its ends the junction is not consistent with the germline gene, which may arise from a read error. V gene TRBV6-5 combines with J gene TRBJ2-5; D is perhaps TRBD2 (6 bases). CDR1 is MNHEY, CDR2 SVGAGI, per germline. This CDR3 comprises 15 residues. CDR3 amino acids: CACSYSDYLRETQYF. CDR3 coding DNA: TGTGCCTGCAGTTATTCGGACTATCTGAGGGAGACCCAGTACTTC.

This chain joins TRBV28 and TRBJ1-5, with 7 positions matching TRBD1. This CDR3 is 14 amino acids long. The V and J ends lost 0 bases and 7 bases, in that order; junction bases with no gene match: 3. Germline V CDR1 and CDR2: MDHEN, SYDVKM. This CDR3 reads CASSLWTGRQPQHF. The CDR3, as DNA: TGTGCCAGCAGTTTATGGACAGGGCGCCAGCCCCAGCATTTT.

This chain joins TRBV18 and TRBJ2-1, with D possibly TRBD2 on 5 matching bases. The CDR3 is 12 residues long. The V gene lost 6 bases and the J gene lost 16 bases, with 19 bases spanning the gap. The germline gives CDR1 KGHSH, CDR2 LQKENI. The CDR3 protein is CASSQPLEVGFF. CDR3 nucleotides: TGTGCCAGCTCGCAGCCCTTGGAGGTAGGATTCTTC. Variable domain in full (rest from reference TRBV18 and TRBJ2-1): NAGVMQNPRHLVRRRGQEARLRCSPMKGHSHVYWYRQLPEEGLKFMVYLQKENIIDESGMPKERFSAEFPKEGPSILRIQQVVRGDSAAYFCASSQPLEVGFFGPGTRLTVL.